This TCR beta chain was obtained from a study of blood T cell repertoires in COVID-19. Study overall: The study drew acute and convalescent COVID-19 samples from the United States, Italy and Spain. PBMCs, B-cell-depleted T cells, or T cells were the source of the cDNA or gDNA that made up the material.

Methods used by the authors: From reference gene primer amplification, estimates of nucleated cell counts were derived. The protocol was immunoSEQ multiplex PCR, while the TCRdb copy is restricted to in-frame clones and leaves out a portion. That table supplies the V and J calls and clone size; D and trimming were determined from the DNA. The sample lists some 260,000 clones, approximately 79% occurring once. The V end lost 5 bases, the J end lost 4 bases, and 14 bases lay between the germline ends. CDR1 is SQVTM and CDR2 is ANQGSEA in the germline V gene. The CDR3 has 13 residues. The table lists this clone with a count of one.

The rearrangement joins TRBV29-1 to TRBJ1-1; no firm D call. The source of this sequence is a woman between 40 and 55 years old with active or convalescent COVID-19. The sequencing sample was made of peripheral blood. The CDR3 sequence: CSVTPRRGTEAFF. The CDR3 nucleotides read TGCAGCGTTACCCCTCGACGGGGCACTGAAGCTTTCTTT.